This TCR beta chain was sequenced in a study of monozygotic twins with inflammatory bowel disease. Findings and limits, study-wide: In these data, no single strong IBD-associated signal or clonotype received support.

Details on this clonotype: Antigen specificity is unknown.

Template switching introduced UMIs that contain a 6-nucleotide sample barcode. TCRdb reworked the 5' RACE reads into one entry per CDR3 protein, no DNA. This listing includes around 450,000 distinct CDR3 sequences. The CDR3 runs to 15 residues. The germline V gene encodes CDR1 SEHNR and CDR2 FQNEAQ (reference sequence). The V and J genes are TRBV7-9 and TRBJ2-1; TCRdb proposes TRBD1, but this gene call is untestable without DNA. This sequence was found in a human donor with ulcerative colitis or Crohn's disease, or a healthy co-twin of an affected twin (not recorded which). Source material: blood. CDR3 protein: CASSPGWGHGNEQFF.